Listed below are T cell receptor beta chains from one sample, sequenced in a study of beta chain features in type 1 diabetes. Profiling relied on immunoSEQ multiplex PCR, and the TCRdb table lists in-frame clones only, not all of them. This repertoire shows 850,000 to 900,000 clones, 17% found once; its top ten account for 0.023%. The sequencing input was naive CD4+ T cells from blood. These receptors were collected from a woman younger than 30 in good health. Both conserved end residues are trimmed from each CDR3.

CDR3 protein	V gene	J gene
ASRSGLAGDTQY	TRBV2	TRBJ2-3
ASGGDGRSTQY	TRBV12-5	TRBJ2-3
ASSRQGPGELF	TRBV2	TRBJ2-2
ASSARDSQAF	TRBV7-8	TRBJ1-1
AISALAGAWGEQF	TRBV10-3	TRBJ2-1
ASSQLLTGELF	TRBV28	TRBJ2-2
ASSQRLAGTLYNEQF	TRBV4-2	TRBJ2-1
ASSRGERAQH	TRBV5-6	TRBJ1-5
ASSLPGEKNIQY	TRBV7-8	TRBJ2-4
ASGLDAGDGELF	TRBV12-5	TRBJ2-2
ASSLLTGPNYGYT	TRBV5-1	TRBJ1-2
ASSMTHSGRGSGELF	TRBV19	TRBJ2-2
ASSQESGPFEKLF	TRBV4-3	TRBJ1-4
ASSPFTGYEQY	TRBV27	TRBJ2-7
ASSFRVGTGMTDTQY	TRBV27	TRBJ2-3
ATSRDAMVYEQY	TRBV15	-
AWSVQASGNYEQY	TRBV30	TRBJ2-7
ASSLGTAPNQPQH	TRBV7-2	TRBJ1-5
APSFGGRPLVKYNEQF	TRBV21-1	TRBJ2-1
ASSYTGQEEKLF	TRBV4-1	TRBJ1-4
ASSVGLAGANEQF	TRBV5-1	TRBJ2-1
ASSPGEVGVTEAF	TRBV18	TRBJ1-1
AISGGRFYEQY	TRBV10-3	TRBJ2-7
ASSLAGGETQY	TRBV7-6	TRBJ2-5
ASSLQRTTNTGELF	TRBV7-9	TRBJ2-2
ASSRGRGVGRNQPQH	TRBV19	TRBJ1-5
ASSFGQINEKLF	TRBV5-1	TRBJ1-4
ASTTDWGTQPQH	TRBV11-3	TRBJ1-5
ASSSIPSSGNTIY	TRBV11-2	TRBJ1-3
ASSLVLGGRNQPQH	TRBV7-2	TRBJ1-5
ASSEALGSPQY	TRBV6-1	TRBJ2-7
ASSLRVAGGIEQF	TRBV28	TRBJ2-1
ATSGGSTDTQY	TRBV19	TRBJ2-3
ASSLGRRQDTQY	TRBV5-1	TRBJ2-3
ASSFWRLVAPDNEQF	TRBV7-3	TRBJ2-1
ASSQVGGTNEKLF	TRBV4-1	TRBJ1-4
ASSLGGGGQVYGYT	TRBV7-2	TRBJ1-2
ASSYSPTNQPQH	TRBV6-5	TRBJ1-5
ASSFVDPGYEQY	TRBV28	TRBJ2-7
ASSPAGTTQETQY	TRBV18	TRBJ2-5
ASSMGQGLGQY	TRBV19	TRBJ2-7
SSSRNSDYNEQF	TRBV29-1	TRBJ2-1
ASSEASGTYSNQPQH	TRBV2	TRBJ1-5
ASSSRPDSPTGELF	TRBV5-1	TRBJ2-2
ASSSRGGSYEQY	TRBV11-1	TRBJ2-7
ASSQGQVGQPQH	TRBV4-2	TRBJ1-5
ASSSSPTGFLSGNTIY	TRBV5-1	TRBJ1-3
ASSQVTNSYEQY	TRBV4-2	TRBJ2-7
ASSLARQDLNEQF	TRBV5-4	TRBJ2-1
ASSPRGQSSYNEQF	TRBV18	TRBJ2-1
ASSYSLAGSYEQY	TRBV6-5	TRBJ2-7
ASSQDTAEQF	TRBV14	TRBJ2-1
ASSSPPHEQY	TRBV6-6	TRBJ2-7
ASSQAQSDAKNIQY	TRBV4-1	TRBJ2-4
AGTDRTTTGELF	TRBV6-6	TRBJ2-2
ASSVQGIRTEAF	TRBV7-9	TRBJ1-1
ASSLLWGPIRQETQY	TRBV27	TRBJ2-5
ASSQAGTGLAKNIQY	TRBV4-1	TRBJ2-4
ASSINADTQY	TRBV7-6	TRBJ2-3